This T cell receptor beta chain was retrieved from a study of cytomegalovirus exposure and HLA in healthy donors. Trimming took 4 bases from V and 5 from J; bases not matched to a gene: 10. The CDR3 is made up of 16 amino acids. Germline CDR1 is SGHNT and CDR2 is YYREEE (reference sequence). PCR involved 60 Vbeta and 13 Jbeta primers. Assay used: immunoSEQ multiplex PCR; TCRdb lists only in-frame clones, some missing. The table lists about 200,000 clones. The chain recombines TRBV5-4 with TRBJ2-5; 11 bases are shared with TRBD2. The sample was PBMCs. The TCR originated in a woman between 25 and 40 years old in good health and CMV-seropositive. DNA of the CDR3: TGTGCCAGCAGCCAACGGTCCGCTAGCGGGGGGGAGACCCAGTACTTC. It specifies CASSQRSASGGETQYF.